These T cell receptor beta chains were read from a single sample in a study of shared clonotypes between healthy human individuals. Clones were read by immunoSEQ multiplex PCR, and TCRdb kept only the in-frame ones, dropping some. The sample lists around 2.1 million clones; approximately 94% were seen once. The sample comprised naive CD8+ T cells from PBMCs. Source of these receptors: a man younger than 35 in good health. Some clones in this sample may be carry-over from other donors' samples. Each CDR3 is given without its conserved first and last residue. D genes are given only for firm matches. Rows may omit the clone size; those that give it use once, few, many or a size class.

j_gene: TRBJ2-1; abundance: NA; v_gene: TRBV5-1; d_gene: TRBD2; CDR3aa: ASSWGGTSRANEQF
j_gene: TRBJ1-1; abundance: NA; v_gene: TRBV10-3; d_gene: NA; CDR3aa: AIRYTGLNTEAF
j_gene: TRBJ2-3; abundance: NA; v_gene: TRBV27; d_gene: NA; CDR3aa: ASSFFSGVGTDTQY
j_gene: TRBJ1-5; abundance: NA; v_gene: TRBV6-6; d_gene: NA; CDR3aa: ASSSLRANSNQPQH
j_gene: TRBJ1-5; abundance: NA; v_gene: TRBV7-9; d_gene: TRBD1; CDR3aa: ASSWGQGGNQPQH
j_gene: TRBJ2-3; abundance: NA; v_gene: TRBV5-5; d_gene: TRBD1; CDR3aa: ASSGPGGQGFLDTQY
j_gene: TRBJ1-4; abundance: NA; v_gene: TRBV7-9; d_gene: NA; CDR3aa: ASSSSQGATNEKLF
j_gene: TRBJ2-1; abundance: NA; v_gene: TRBV5-1; d_gene: TRBD2; CDR3aa: ASSPRTSGLDNEQF
j_gene: TRBJ2-6; abundance: NA; v_gene: TRBV4-2; d_gene: TRBD2; CDR3aa: ASSLAGLARSSSGANVLT
j_gene: TRBJ2-7; abundance: NA; v_gene: TRBV2; d_gene: TRBD1; CDR3aa: ASSETGQGNYEQY
j_gene: TRBJ2-7; abundance: NA; v_gene: TRBV19; d_gene: NA; CDR3aa: ASSFGAAEQY
j_gene: TRBJ2-7; abundance: once; v_gene: TRBV9; d_gene: TRBD2; CDR3aa: ASSVGGSDDEQY
j_gene: TRBJ1-3; abundance: NA; v_gene: TRBV6-1; d_gene: NA; CDR3aa: AIRDAGISGNTIY
j_gene: TRBJ2-7; abundance: NA; v_gene: TRBV4-1; d_gene: NA; CDR3aa: ASSQIRGAYEQY
j_gene: TRBJ2-2; abundance: NA; v_gene: TRBV7-9; d_gene: TRBD1; CDR3aa: ASSPPSPGQGNTGELF
j_gene: TRBJ2-5; abundance: NA; v_gene: TRBV5-1; d_gene: TRBD1; CDR3aa: ASSLVGTGVRETQY
j_gene: TRBJ2-5; abundance: NA; v_gene: TRBV27; d_gene: TRBD2; CDR3aa: ASSFLSGRAAETQY
j_gene: TRBJ2-7; abundance: once; v_gene: TRBV27; d_gene: TRBD2; CDR3aa: ASSPTAGADEQY
j_gene: TRBJ2-7; abundance: NA; v_gene: TRBV28; d_gene: TRBD2; CDR3aa: ASSPGTIYEQY
j_gene: TRBJ2-2; abundance: NA; v_gene: TRBV9; d_gene: TRBD2; CDR3aa: ASSERTSGRNTGELF
j_gene: TRBJ2-1; abundance: NA; v_gene: TRBV10-3; d_gene: NA; CDR3aa: AISEPLSLEQF
j_gene: TRBJ2-1; abundance: NA; v_gene: TRBV14; d_gene: TRBD2; CDR3aa: ASSQVGLAGVDEQF
j_gene: TRBJ2-3; abundance: NA; v_gene: TRBV7-9; d_gene: NA; CDR3aa: ASSFNVEGLSDTQY
j_gene: TRBJ1-1; abundance: NA; v_gene: TRBV7-9; d_gene: TRBD1; CDR3aa: ASSRDRVTEAF
j_gene: TRBJ2-7; abundance: NA; v_gene: TRBV7-2; d_gene: TRBD1; CDR3aa: ASSATDRRPYEQY
j_gene: TRBJ1-1; abundance: NA; v_gene: TRBV5-1; d_gene: TRBD1; CDR3aa: ASSWDRATENTEAF
j_gene: TRBJ2-2; abundance: NA; v_gene: TRBV14; d_gene: NA; CDR3aa: ASSQDLRTSNTGELF
j_gene: TRBJ1-2; abundance: NA; v_gene: TRBV9; d_gene: NA; CDR3aa: ASSPRGGVEIGYT
j_gene: TRBJ2-7; abundance: NA; v_gene: TRBV28; d_gene: NA; CDR3aa: ASSPTHYEQY
j_gene: TRBJ2-1; abundance: NA; v_gene: TRBV15; d_gene: TRBD2; CDR3aa: ATSRTASGRRNEQF
j_gene: TRBJ2-7; abundance: NA; v_gene: TRBV4-1; d_gene: NA; CDR3aa: ASSFGGAYEQY
j_gene: TRBJ2-2; abundance: NA; v_gene: TRBV11-2; d_gene: TRBD1; CDR3aa: ASSLVSMGQEGGGELF
j_gene: TRBJ1-1; abundance: few; v_gene: TRBV29-1; d_gene: TRBD1; CDR3aa: SGRYDRAEAF
j_gene: TRBJ2-2; abundance: NA; v_gene: TRBV9; d_gene: NA; CDR3aa: ASSVAVVNSGELF
j_gene: TRBJ2-1; abundance: NA; v_gene: TRBV7-2; d_gene: TRBD2; CDR3aa: ASSSQRETYNEQF
j_gene: TRBJ1-1; abundance: NA; v_gene: TRBV19; d_gene: TRBD1; CDR3aa: ASSLRTGDTEAF
j_gene: TRBJ1-1; abundance: NA; v_gene: TRBV19; d_gene: TRBD1; CDR3aa: ASKHGPTGANEAF
j_gene: TRBJ1-2; abundance: NA; v_gene: TRBV19; d_gene: NA; CDR3aa: ASRIDGPYGYT
j_gene: TRBJ2-1; abundance: NA; v_gene: TRBV7-9; d_gene: NA; CDR3aa: ASSLGGLPEQF
j_gene: TRBJ2-7; abundance: NA; v_gene: TRBV28; d_gene: NA; CDR3aa: ASSSARWEY
j_gene: TRBJ2-6; abundance: once; v_gene: TRBV27; d_gene: TRBD2; CDR3aa: ASSLGGAGANVLT
j_gene: TRBJ2-1; abundance: once; v_gene: TRBV27; d_gene: NA; CDR3aa: ASSLSGGPNEQF
j_gene: TRBJ2-2; abundance: NA; v_gene: TRBV6-5; d_gene: NA; CDR3aa: ASSYSDNTGELF
j_gene: TRBJ1-5; abundance: once; v_gene: TRBV6-5; d_gene: NA; CDR3aa: ASTVGQSNQPQH
j_gene: TRBJ2-3; abundance: NA; v_gene: TRBV5-4; d_gene: TRBD2; CDR3aa: ASRILAGETDTQY
j_gene: TRBJ2-2; abundance: NA; v_gene: TRBV6-6; d_gene: NA; CDR3aa: ASSYGDGNTGELF
j_gene: TRBJ2-7; abundance: NA; v_gene: TRBV4-1; d_gene: TRBD2; CDR3aa: ASSQPIGLAGGEQY
j_gene: TRBJ2-3; abundance: NA; v_gene: TRBV5-6; d_gene: NA; CDR3aa: ASSGVGGRTDTQY
j_gene: TRBJ1-5; abundance: NA; v_gene: TRBV28; d_gene: TRBD1; CDR3aa: ASSLGRDRNQPQH
j_gene: TRBJ1-5; abundance: NA; v_gene: TRBV2; d_gene: TRBD1; CDR3aa: ASSVHRQGATGGVVSPQH
j_gene: TRBJ2-7; abundance: NA; v_gene: TRBV27; d_gene: TRBD1; CDR3aa: ASSPWDSGDYEQY
j_gene: TRBJ2-7; abundance: NA; v_gene: TRBV4-1; d_gene: TRBD2; CDR3aa: ASSHLKREATYEQY
j_gene: TRBJ2-7; abundance: NA; v_gene: TRBV5-5; d_gene: TRBD1; CDR3aa: ASSRYRGTYEQY
j_gene: TRBJ1-1; abundance: NA; v_gene: TRBV7-9; d_gene: NA; CDR3aa: ASSLVTNTEAF
j_gene: TRBJ2-2; abundance: NA; v_gene: TRBV7-9; d_gene: TRBD1; CDR3aa: ASSSRQGATGELF
j_gene: TRBJ2-7; abundance: NA; v_gene: TRBV27; d_gene: TRBD2; CDR3aa: ASSLYEGLGPYEQY
j_gene: TRBJ2-7; abundance: NA; v_gene: TRBV11-2; d_gene: TRBD2; CDR3aa: ASSLDPGTSGRRYEQY
j_gene: TRBJ1-1; abundance: NA; v_gene: TRBV19; d_gene: NA; CDR3aa: ASSIDGGTEAF
j_gene: TRBJ1-1; abundance: NA; v_gene: TRBV7-9; d_gene: NA; CDR3aa: ASHAPDQGMTEAF
j_gene: TRBJ2-7; abundance: NA; v_gene: TRBV5-1; d_gene: NA; CDR3aa: ASSLEAFPATVSYEQY